The 17 T cell receptor beta chains presented below share a single source sample, sequenced in a study of cytomegalovirus exposure and HLA in healthy donors. Vbeta (60) and Jbeta (13) primers were used in the PCR. Measured with immunoSEQ multiplex PCR; TCRdb has only the in-frame clones, and not every one. The sample holds approximately 82,000 clones, approximately 74% seen once. Sequencing was performed on PBMCs. These receptors all come from a woman in her forties or fifties in good health and CMV-seropositive.

This clone turned up a few times. V gene TRBV27 combines with J gene TRBJ2-1, with a possible D match to TRBD2 (6 bases). The CDR3 consists of 15 residues. Per germline, CDR1 MNHEY and CDR2 SMNVEV (reference sequence). V lost 5 bases, J lost 3 bases, and 14 bases lay in between. This chain's CDR3 is CASSLPGRGYNEQFF. The CDR3 DNA reads as TGTGCCAGCAGTCTCCCCGGGAGAGGCTACAATGAGCAGTTCTTC.

This chain connects TRBV15 to TRBJ1-5, with TRBD1 matching over 7 bases. This CDR3 spans 17 amino acids. The germline V gene has CDR1 LNHNV and CDR2 YYDKDF (reference sequence). V dropped 3 bases and J dropped 4; count of bases not matched to a gene: 12. The CDR3 sequence: CATSRDPLGTVNQPQHF. The CDR3 DNA reads TGTGCCACCAGCAGGGACCCCCTCGGGACAGTTAATCAGCCCCAGCATTTT. Combining the CDR3 with reference TRBV15 and TRBJ1-5 gives the whole variable domain DAMVIQNPRYQVTQFGKPVTLSCSQTLNHNVMYWYQQKSSQAPKLLFHYYDKDFNNEADTPDNFQSRRPNTSFCFLDIRSPGLGDTAMYLCATSRDPLGTVNQPQHFGDGTRLSIL.

The chain uses TRBV5-6 and TRBJ1-2; D is possibly TRBD1 (5 bases). CDR1 is SGHDT and CDR2 is YYEEEE in the germline V gene. The V gene lost 2 bases and the J gene lost 3 bases, with 17 bases spanning the gap. This CDR3 has 16 amino acids. For the CDR3, the DNA is TGTGCCAGCAGCTTTGGGACTAATATCAGGGACTATGGCTACACCTTC. This encodes CASSFGTNIRDYGYTF.

J is TRBJ1-2 and V is TRBV6-5, with 11 bases aligning to TRBD1. Looked up from germline, CDR1 is MNHEY and CDR2 is SVGAGI. V lost 4 bases to trimming and J lost 8 bases; unmatched junction nucleotides: 9. The CDR3 loop spans 15 amino acids. The CDR3 here is CASSSSGTGGGGYTF. For the CDR3, the DNA is TGTGCCAGCAGTTCATCCGGGACAGGGGGAGGGGGCTACACCTTC.

This clone was seen a few times. The chain is built from TRBV6-1 and TRBJ2-5; D may be TRBD1 (6 bases). The CDR3 is 14 amino acids. Trimming took off 5 bases at V and 0 bases at J, with 10 bases between the two ends. Germline lookup yields CDR1 MNHNS and CDR2 SASEGT. As DNA, the CDR3 is TGTGCCAGCAGTCGAGACAGGTACCAAGAGACCCAGTACTTC. As protein: CASSRDRYQETQYF.

The V gene is TRBV23-1, the J gene TRBJ1-5; a weak D match, TRBD1 (5 bases). TRBV23-1 is assigned to the ORF class and has an uncertain function. Trimming cost V 7 bases and J 5 bases, with 9 bases left between them. CDR3 length equals 12 residues. CDR3 loop: CASTSGDQPQHF. The CDR3 bases are TGCGCCAGCACCTCGGGGGATCAGCCCCAGCATTTT.

The chain couples TRBV12-5 to TRBJ1-1; 11 bases fit TRBD1. V lost 1 base and J lost 1; bases outside the gene matches: 8. Germline-derived CDR1 and CDR2 are LGHNT and FRNRAP. The length of the CDR3 is 18 residues. CDR3 region: CASGLEDRGRTGNTEAFF. In DNA, the CDR3 is TGTGCTAGTGGTTTGGAGGACAGGGGGCGAACCGGGAACACTGAAGCTTTCTTT.

This clone has more than one count but fewer than ten. The chain uses TRBV5-6 and TRBJ1-3; D is perhaps TRBD1 (6 bases). Germline CDR1 reads SGHDT; CDR2 reads YYEEEE. V dropped 4 bases and J dropped 4 bases, with 9 bases sitting between them. This CDR3 contains 13 residues. The CDR3 DNA is TGTGCCAGCAGCGACGGGACAGGAAACACCATATATTTT. Its translation: CASSDGTGNTIYF.

The CDR3 nucleotides read TGTGCCTGGACGCCGGGAGGCCTTTACGAGCAGTACTTC. As protein: CAWTPGGLYEQYF. The gene calls are TRBV30 and TRBJ2-7; 7 positions match TRBD2. The CDR3 contains 13 residues. V was pared by 4 bases and J by 4 bases, with 7 bases of the junction left unmatched. Germline CDR1 reads GTSNPN; CDR2 reads SVGIG (reference sequence). Full variable domain (missing parts from reference TRBV30 and TRBJ2-7): SQTIHQWPATLVQPVGSPLSLECTVEGTSNPNLYWYRQAAGRGLQLLFYSVGIGQISSEVPQNLSASRPQDRQFILSSKKLLLSDSGFYLCAWTPGGLYEQYFGPGTRLTVT.

The chain combines TRBV2 with TRBJ1-5; 10 nucleotides align to TRBD1. The V segment lost 4 bases and the J segment 0 bases; nucleotides outside the gene matches: 12. Germline loops: CDR1 SNHLY, CDR2 FYNNEI. This CDR3 is 19 amino acids long. The CDR3 spells CASSGQGTGAPYSNQPQHF. Here the CDR3 DNA reads TGTGCCAGCAGTGGCCAAGGGACAGGGGCCCCGTATAGCAATCAGCCCCAGCATTTT.

The genes are TRBV5-6 and TRBJ2-7; 11 nucleotides line up with TRBD1. After removal of 0 bases from V and 3 bases from J, the junction contained 2 bases not matched to a gene. The CDR3 has 15 amino acids. The germline gives CDR1 SGHDT, CDR2 YYEEEE. CDR3 protein: CASSLGGTGGYEQYF. The CDR3 DNA reads TGTGCCAGCAGCTTGGGGGGGACAGGGGGCTACGAGCAGTACTTC. The variable domain in full, completed from reference TRBV5-6 and TRBJ2-7, reads DAGVTQSPTHLIKTRGQQVTLRCSPKSGHDTVSWYQQALGQGPQFIFQYYEEEERQRGNFPDRFSGHQFPNYSSELNVNALLLGDSALYLCASSLGGTGGYEQYFGPGTRLTVT.

This rearrangement joins TRBV6-1 to TRBJ1-3, with D hard to call. CDR1 and CDR2 (germline): MNHNS, SASEGT. Trimming left V 3 bases short and J 1 base short, with 7 bases between. The CDR3 loop spans 14 amino acids. The CDR3 reads CASSDRFSGNTIYF. CDR3 sequence (DNA): TGTGCCAGCAGTGACAGGTTTTCTGGAAACACCATATATTTT.

The rearrangement links TRBV9 to TRBJ1-2; possible D gene TRBD1, 6 bases. Trimming pared 2 bases from V and 7 bases from J, leaving 15 bases between. The CDR3 runs to 14 residues. In germline, CDR1 is SGDLS, CDR2 YYNGEE. The CDR3: CASSVSTGMGGYTF. The CDR3 nucleotides read TGTGCCAGCAGCGTCTCCACAGGGATGGGTGGCTACACCTTC.

The chain links TRBV19 to TRBJ1-2; D possibly corresponds to TRBD1 (5 bases). V lost 6 bases to trimming and J lost 4 bases, with 6 bases between them. CDR3 size: 11 residues. Per germline, CDR1 LNHDA and CDR2 SQIVND (reference sequence). The CDR3 coding sequence is TGTGCCAGTAGGGACACCTATGGCTACACCTTC. Residues: CASRDTYGYTF.

The gene calls are TRBV7-8 and TRBJ2-1; 7 nucleotides align to TRBD2. The CDR3 extends over 15 amino acids. Germline loops: CDR1 SGHVS, CDR2 FQNEAQ. Germline trimming cut 1 base from V and 3 bases from J; bases unmatched to any gene: 3. The CDR3 here is CASSLVSSGYNEQFF. CDR3 sequence (DNA): TGTGCCAGCAGCTTAGTCTCTAGCGGCTACAATGAGCAGTTCTTC.

This sequence joins TRBV27 and TRBJ2-1, with 8 bases lining up with TRBD2. V shed 10 bases and J 4 bases; nucleotides not matched to a gene: 9. The CDR3 loop spans 14 amino acids. The germline V gene encodes CDR1 MNHEY and CDR2 SMNVEV (reference sequence). CDR3 amino acids: CATKLAEVYNEQFF. DNA for the CDR3: TGTGCCACAAAACTAGCGGAAGTATACAATGAGCAGTTCTTC.

This rearrangement joins TRBV28 to TRBJ2-3; 8 bases are a match to TRBD2. Per germline, CDR1 MDHEN and CDR2 SYDVKM. The CDR3 spans 17 residues. J gave up 2 bases and V 5 bases, and 12 bases lay outside the gene matches. The CDR3 region is CASSPGLASLYTDTQYF. CDR3 bases: TGTGCCAGCAGTCCCGGACTAGCTTCCCTTTACACAGATACGCAGTATTTT.